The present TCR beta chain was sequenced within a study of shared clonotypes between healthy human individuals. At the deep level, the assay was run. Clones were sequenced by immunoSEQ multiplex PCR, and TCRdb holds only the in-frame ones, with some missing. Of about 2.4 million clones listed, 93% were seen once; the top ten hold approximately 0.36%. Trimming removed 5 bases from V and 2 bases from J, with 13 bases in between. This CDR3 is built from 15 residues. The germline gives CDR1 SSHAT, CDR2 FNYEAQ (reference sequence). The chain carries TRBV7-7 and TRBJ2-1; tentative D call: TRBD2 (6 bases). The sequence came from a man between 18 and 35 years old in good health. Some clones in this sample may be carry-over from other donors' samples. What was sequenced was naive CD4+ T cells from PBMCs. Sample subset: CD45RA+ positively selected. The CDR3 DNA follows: TGTGCCAGCAGCCCCCCTGGCGGGGCCTACAATGAGCAGTTCTTC. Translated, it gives CASSPPGGAYNEQFF.